This T cell receptor beta chain came from a study of blood T cell repertoires in COVID-19. Study as a whole: From the United States, Italy and Spain came samples of acute and convalescent COVID-19. T cells, B-cell-depleted T cells, or PBMCs supplied cDNA or gDNA.

This CDR3 is 16 amino acids long. The trim removed 5 bases at V and 0 bases at J, leaving 7 bases unmatched. From germline, CDR1 is KGHSH and CDR2 LQKENI. Original data processing: Reference gene primer amplification gave estimated nucleated cell counts. Measured with immunoSEQ multiplex PCR; TCRdb has only the in-frame clones, and not every one. V and J calls and clone size are as listed in that table; D and trimming were resolved from the DNA. The sample shows tens of thousands of clones, roughly 90% of them seen only once. Material for sequencing was peripheral blood. The receptor comes from an elderly woman with active COVID-19. The gene calls are TRBV18 and TRBJ2-3, with TRBD2 matching over 8 bases. CDR3 region: CASSATSGSSTDTQYF. Written as DNA, the CDR3 is TGTGCCAGCTCAGCAACTAGCGGCTCTAGCACAGATACGCAGTATTTT.